This TCR beta chain was recovered during a study of shared clonotypes between healthy human individuals. Turning to the study itself: Plates per donor: three CD4 naive, three CD4 memory, two CD8 naive, one CD8 memory. Study findings and constraints: Among donors, the sharing of clonotypes was expected to be influenced by sequencing depth. Rarefaction demonstrated incomplete sorted-subset sequencing despite large depth.

V lost 2 bases and J lost 8, with 7 bases in between. CDR3 length equals 12 residues. CDR1 is MNHEY and CDR2 is SMNVEV in the germline V gene (reference sequence). Cells designated naive CD8 were CD45RO-negative and were positively selected for CCR7, with terminally differentiated effector memory CD45RA+ cells excluded. This clone has a count of ten or more. Antigen unknown. At the DNA level, this CDR3 is encoded by other sequences in the same sample as well. Each cell subset's genomic DNA was divided evenly among several immunoSEQ plates. Generated by immunoSEQ multiplex PCR, the TCRdb table keeps only in-frame clones and is missing some. Of about 700,000 clones in the sample, around 90% were seen once.

The genes are TRBV27 and TRBJ2-1; D gene unclear. Sequenced material: naive CD8+ T cells sorted from blood. The receptor's source is a man in his thirties or forties in good health. The CDR3: CASSLLGDEQFF. As DNA, the CDR3 is TGTGCCAGCAGTTTACTGGGCGATGAGCAGTTCTTC.